Shown below are 18 T cell receptor beta chains from a single sample sequenced in a study of cytomegalovirus exposure and HLA in healthy donors. PCR involved 60 Vbeta and 13 Jbeta primers. Here immunoSEQ multiplex PCR was the method, and the copy in TCRdb shows in-frame clones only, minus some. The table lists more than 95,000 clones, 60% to 70% of them singletons. The sample comprised PBMCs. These TCRs come from a woman between 45 and 60 years old in good health and CMV-seronegative.

This chain joins TRBV5-1 and TRBJ1-1, with D possibly matching TRBD1 (6 bases). Germline CDR1 and CDR2: SGHRS and YFSETQ. V dropped 7 bases and J dropped 5 bases, with 18 bases sitting between them. The CDR3 consists of 14 residues. The CDR3 DNA reads TGCGCCAGCGGGGAACAGGGTAGAAGAACTGAAGCTTTCTTT. This sequence encodes CASGEQGRRTEAFF.

This clone came up once. J is TRBJ1-4 and V is TRBV30; TRBD1 matches at 9 bases. Trimming took 2 bases from V and 0 from J; bases not matched to a gene: 4. The CDR3 has 16 residues. Germline V gives CDR1 GTSNPN, CDR2 SVGIG (reference sequence). The CDR3 sequence is CAWSLGQGATNEKLFF. DNA of the CDR3: TGTGCCTGGAGTCTGGGACAGGGTGCAACTAATGAAAAACTGTTTTTT. Full variable domain (remainder filled in from reference TRBV30 and TRBJ1-4): SQTIHQWPATLVQPVGSPLSLECTVEGTSNPNLYWYRQAAGRGLQLLFYSVGIGQISSEVPQNLSASRPQDRQFILSSKKLLLSDSGFYLCAWSLGQGATNEKLFFGSGTQLSVL.

This clone showed up just once. The chain employs TRBV7-9 and TRBJ1-2, with D unclear. V was clipped by 4 bases and J by 8 bases, with 11 bases between them. The CDR3 covers 12 residues. Germline assignment: CDR1 SEHNR and CDR2 FQNEAQ (reference sequence). This CDR3 reads CASSSITPGYTF. CDR3 DNA: TGTGCCAGCAGCTCTATCACTCCAGGCTACACCTTC.

The chain has TRBV27 and TRBJ1-4, with TRBD1 matching over 10 bases. The CDR3 covers 14 residues. The germline V gene encodes CDR1 MNHEY and CDR2 SMNVEV (reference sequence). V shed 3 bases, J shed 7 bases, and the junction held 2 bases outside the gene matches. CDR3 amino acids: CASSFGTGVEKLFF. CDR3 bases: TGTGCCAGCAGTTTCGGGACAGGGGTTGAAAAACTGTTTTTT.

The genes are TRBV10-3 and TRBJ1-5; TRBD1 matches 11 bases. Germline V CDR1 and CDR2: ENHRY, SYGVKD. The V gene end was trimmed by 2 bases and the J gene end by 5 bases; junction bases not matched to a gene: 2. This CDR3 spans 15 amino acids. CDR3 in DNA: TGTGCCATCAGTGAGGCGGGACAGGGGGATCAGCCCCAGCATTTT. This translates into CAISEAGQGDQPQHF.

The gene calls are TRBV6-5 and TRBJ2-7, with TRBD1 as a possible D gene (6 bases). Germline V gene lookup returns CDR1 MNHEY and CDR2 SVGAGI. Trimming shortened V by 0 bases and J by 2 bases, and 8 bases separated the two germline ends. There are 14 residues in the CDR3. This chain's CDR3 is CASSYSGGTYEQYF. The CDR3 region has the DNA TGTGCCAGCAGTTACTCAGGGGGAACCTACGAGCAGTACTTC.

This clone was seen once. The rearrangement uses TRBV5-4 and TRBJ2-1; 11 bases agree with TRBD2. V lost 4 bases and J lost 5; bases outside the gene matches: 2. Per germline, CDR1 SGHNT and CDR2 YYREEE (reference sequence). The CDR3 is 14 amino acids. CDR3 bases: TGTGCCAGCAGCCCGACTAGCGGGGACAATGAGCAGTTCTTC. Translation gives CASSPTSGDNEQFF.

As DNA, the CDR3 is TGTGCCAGCAGTAGGACAGTTCAAGAGACCCAGTACTTC. Its translation: CASSRTVQETQYF. The chain is built from TRBV2 and TRBJ2-5, with D possibly being TRBD1 (6 bases). The germline V gene encodes CDR1 SNHLY and CDR2 FYNNEI. With 5 bases removed from V and 2 bases from J, the gap between germline ends came to 9 bases. The length of the CDR3 is 13 residues.

The chain carries TRBV6-7 and TRBJ2-7; no clear D gene. TRBV6-7 is classed as an ORF, of uncertain function. V dropped 2 bases and J dropped 4 bases, with 12 bases sitting between them. The CDR3 contains 14 residues. This chain's CDR3 is CASSYRRLLYEQYF. The CDR3 nucleotides read TGTGCCAGCAGTTACCGTAGACTCCTTTACGAGCAGTACTTC.

This clone was found a few times. The V and J genes are TRBV7-2 and TRBJ2-5; possible D gene TRBD2, 6 bases. V lost 5 bases and J 2 bases, leaving 15 bases between the germline ends. Germline CDR1 SGHTA, CDR2 FQGNSA. The CDR3 has 15 amino acids. This CDR3 reads CASSIMGLQQETQYF. As DNA, the CDR3 is TGTGCCAGCAGCATTATGGGACTTCAACAAGAGACCCAGTACTTC.

The V call is TRBV7-9, the J call TRBJ2-1; the match to TRBD2 covers 14 bases. V gave up 5 bases and J gave up 9 bases; unmatched junction bases: 6. CDR1 SEHNR and CDR2 FQNEAQ come from the germline V gene (reference sequence). This CDR3 has 15 amino acids. The CDR3 nucleotides are TGTGCCAGCAGCGGGACTAGCGGGAGTGTTGTTGAGCAGTTCTTC. Translating it yields CASSGTSGSVVEQFF.

In this sample, this clone turned up once. The genes are TRBV2 and TRBJ2-7; D is possibly TRBD1 (5 bases). The CDR3 consists of 14 residues. In germline, CDR1 is SNHLY, CDR2 FYNNEI. The V and J ends lost 0 bases and 5 bases respectively, with 11 bases between them. The CDR3 DNA sequence: TGTGCCAGCAGTGAAGCGGTGGGGCCCGACGAGCAGTACTTC. It is translated as CASSEAVGPDEQYF.

CDR3 loop: CASSLGGSYNEQFF. The CDR3 DNA reads TGTGCCAGCAGTTTAGGCGGGAGCTACAATGAGCAGTTCTTC. The V gene is TRBV28, the J gene TRBJ2-1, with 7 bases that match TRBD2. The germline CDR1 and CDR2 sequences are MDHEN and SYDVKM. The V and J ends lost 2 bases and 3 bases, in that order; junction bases with no gene match: 1. The CDR3 is 14 residues long. Full variable domain (missing parts from reference TRBV28 and TRBJ2-1): DVKVTQSSRYLVKRTGEKVFLECVQDMDHENMFWYRQDPGLGLRLIYFSYDVKMKEKGDIPEGYSVSREKKERFSLILESASTNQTSMYLCASSLGGSYNEQFFGPGTRLTVL.

This clone was seen once. The chain has TRBV6-1 and TRBJ1-5; no firm D call. CDR3 length equals 14 residues. The germline V gene encodes CDR1 MNHNS and CDR2 SASEGT. V was clipped by 7 bases and J by 6 bases, with 16 bases between them. The CDR3 region is CASTPRPERQPQHF. CDR3 bases: TGTGCCAGCACCCCCCGTCCGGAGCGTCAGCCCCAGCATTTT.

This clone was counted only a few times. The CDR3 sequence: CASSKDLGTSGSLYNEQFF. The DNA for the CDR3 is TGTGCCAGCAGCAAAGACTTGGGGACTAGCGGGAGTCTATACAATGAGCAGTTCTTC. J is TRBJ2-1 and V is TRBV21-1; no check of the table's D call, TRBD2, against the DNA was made. TRBV21-1 is a documented pseudogene. The CDR3 loop spans 19 amino acids.

This clone was detected only a few times. The genes are TRBV6-9 and TRBJ2-3; D call uncertain. There are 14 residues in the CDR3. Trimming shortened V by 0 bases and J by 1 base, and 5 bases separated the two germline ends. Germline V lookup: CDR1 MNHGY, CDR2 SVAAGI. The CDR3 sequence is CASSYSAGTDTQYF. The CDR3 DNA reads TGTGCCAGCAGTTATTCGGCGGGCACAGATACGCAGTATTTT.

This clone occurred once. The chain combines TRBV11-2 with TRBJ2-3, with D unresolved. CDR3 length equals 15 residues. V lost 1 base, J lost 0 bases, and 8 bases lay in between. Germline V gives CDR1 SGHAT, CDR2 FQNNGV. In DNA, the CDR3 is TGTGCCAGCAGCTTAGCTCCGGAGAGCACAGATACGCAGTATTTT. Translated: CASSLAPESTDTQYF. Full variable domain (outside the CDR3, taken from reference TRBV11-2 and TRBJ2-3): EAGVAQSPRYKIIEKRQSVAFWCNPISGHATLYWYQQILGQGPKLLIQFQNNGVVDDSQLPKDRFSAERLKGVDSTLKIQPAKLEDSAVYLCASSLAPESTDTQYFGPGTRLTVL.

The J gene is TRBJ1-5, the V gene TRBV28; 9 bases align to TRBD1. V was clipped by 6 bases and J by 7 bases; unmatched bases: 7. Germline-derived CDR1 and CDR2 are MDHEN and SYDVKM. The CDR3 has 14 amino acids. The CDR3 reads CASRSTGGEQPQHF. The CDR3 DNA reads TGTGCCAGCAGGAGCACAGGGGGCGAACAGCCCCAGCATTTT.